This TCR beta chain came from a study of shared clonotypes between healthy human individuals. Background on the study: Used for every donor were three CD4 naive, three CD4 memory, two CD8 naive and one CD8 memory plate. Points from the study as a whole: Among non-shared clonotypes, generation probabilities were lower than among those shared by all four donors. On the whole, naive subsets had larger estimated richness than memory subsets had.

CDR1 is MDHEN, CDR2 SYDVKM, per germline. This CDR3 spans 14 amino acids. The trim removed 5 bases at V and 11 bases at J, leaving 9 bases unmatched. This clone is a singleton in its sample. Its antigen remains unidentified. Per sorted-subset replicate PCR, input was 150 to 250 ng DNA, representing some 30,000 T cell genomes. Data came from immunoSEQ multiplex PCR; TCRdb stores just in-frame clones and leaves some out. This sample has about 2 million clones, with about 95% found just once. Only CD45RO-negative cells positively selected for CCR7 counted as naive CD8 cells, so terminally differentiated effector memory CD45RA+ cells were excluded.

The sample comprised naive CD8+ T cells sorted from blood. The TCR originated in a young man in good health. The chain carries TRBV28 and TRBJ1-5; 10 bases line up with TRBD1. CDR3 in DNA: TGTGCCAGCAGTCCTCGGGACAGGGGTTTCGCCCAGCATTTT. This translates into CASSPRDRGFAQHF.